These T cell receptor beta chains were read from a single sample in a study of CD8+ T cells in alopecia areata. Repertoires were generated with immunoSEQ multiplex PCR, while TCRdb's copy carries only in-frame clones and drops some. The sample carries about 140,000 clones, about 60% recorded once. The sequences come from CD4+ T cells sorted from blood, collected at week 0. The origin of the receptors is a human donor with alopecia areata. Both conserved end residues are part of each CDR3. A D gene is named only where the DNA matches it firmly. Size tells how often a clone was seen (once, few, many) or the class of an expanded clone, and some rows leave it out.

TRBJ2-2 | - | TRBV7-2 | - | TGTGCCAGCAGCTTGTACGGGCAGACCGGGGAGCTGTTTTTT | CASSLYGQTGELFF
TRBJ2-2 | TRBD2 | TRBV6-5 | few | TGTGCCAGCAGTTACCTGCGGGGGGGCATCACAGGGGAGCTGTTTTTT | CASSYLRGGITGELFF
TRBJ2-1 | - | TRBV4-3 | - | TGCGCCAGCAGCCAAGATGGGGTACGGCCTAACAATGAGCAGTTCTTC | CASSQDGVRPNNEQFF
TRBJ1-5 | - | TRBV30 | - | TGTGCCTGGAGCCGACTGGGCAATCAGCCCCAGCATTTT | CAWSRLGNQPQHF
TRBJ2-5 | TRBD2 | TRBV10-3 | - | TGTGCCATCTCTAGCGGGGGGCCCTATTCCCAAGAGACCCAGTACTTC | CAISSGGPYSQETQYF
TRBJ1-2 | - | TRBV5-6 | - | TGTGCCAGCAGCTTGGGGGCGGGAAACAACTATGGCTACACCTTC | CASSLGAGNNYGYTF
TRBJ1-5 | - | TRBV18 | - | TGTGCCAGCTCACCAATGGAGGGCCTCTCCCAGCCCCAGCATTTT | CASSPMEGLSQPQHF
TRBJ2-7 | TRBD1 | TRBV13 | - | TGTGCCAGCAGCCCTATGGACAGGAGAAACTACGAGCAGTACTTC | CASSPMDRRNYEQYF
TRBJ1-1 | - | TRBV4-2 | - | TGTGCCAGCAGCTTGGTAGGGTCGGTGGACACTGAAGCTTTCTTT | CASSLVGSVDTEAFF
TRBJ1-2 | - | TRBV7-2 | few | TGTGCCAGCAGTCCCCAATTGCAGGGCAGCTATGGCTACACCTTC | CASSPQLQGSYGYTF
TRBJ1-6 | - | TRBV4-1 | once | TGCGCCAGCGGGGGGGGCCCGGGATCACCCCTCCACTTT | CASGGGPGSPLHF
TRBJ1-1 | - | TRBV27 | - | TGTGCCAGCAGTTTAGGGCCCACCAGAACTGAAGCTTTCTTT | CASSLGPTRTEAFF
TRBJ1-3 | - | TRBV7-2 | - | TGTGCCAGCAGCCCAAGGGTTGGAAACACCATATATTTT | CASSPRVGNTIYF
TRBJ2-1 | - | TRBV29-1 | - | TGCAGCGTTGAAACACAGCCTGGGAATGAGCAGTTCTTC | CSVETQPGNEQFF
TRBJ1-2 | TRBD1 | TRBV4-3 | - | TGCGCCAGCAGCCATACCGGGACAGGGGCTTCTGGTGGCTACACCTTC | CASSHTGTGASGGYTF
TRBJ2-5 | TRBD2 | TRBV5-1 | few | TGCGCCAGCAGCCGGGGGACTAGCGAGGTAGAGACCCAGTACTTC | CASSRGTSEVETQYF
TRBJ2-1 | TRBD2 | TRBV12-5 | - | TGTGCCAGTGGTTCTGCGGGGGGGCCGGGGAGGAATGAGCAGTTCTTC | CASGSAGGPGRNEQFF